This TCR beta chain was found in a study of T-cell reconstitution after alpha-beta-depleted transplantation in children. Library preparation (for TCRbeta) was performed with unique molecular identifiers. TCRdb used MiXCR to reprocess the PCR reads, holding one entry per CDR3 protein. The sample gives about 460,000 distinct CDR3 sequences, roughly a tenth of which show up once; 2% to 2.5% is in the top ten. This clonotype was counted ten times or more. Its antigen is unknown. This CDR3 has 15 residues. V lost 2 bases to trimming and J lost 2 bases, with 12 bases between them. The germline V gene has CDR1 LGHNA and CDR2 YSLEER. Study-level points and caveats: About two months after transplant, alpha-beta T cells reportedly came from several hundred expanded graft clones. It was newly produced T cells that mostly accounted for T-cell counts and diversity one year after transplant. Recipient T cells and thymic progenitors that survived were the source of the high TCRbeta diversity seen at day 60 in some patients.

The receptor comes from a child aged 2-15 years with inherited bone marrow failure, due to receive a stem cell transplant. V gene TRBV4-3 combines with J gene TRBJ2-5; D is unresolved. The sequencing used PBMCs, collected before TCRalphabeta/CD19-depleted stem cell transplant. CDR3 residues: CASSQSRARQETQYF. CDR3 coding DNA: TGCGCCAGCAGCCAATCTCGGGCCAGACAAGAGACCCAGTACTTC.